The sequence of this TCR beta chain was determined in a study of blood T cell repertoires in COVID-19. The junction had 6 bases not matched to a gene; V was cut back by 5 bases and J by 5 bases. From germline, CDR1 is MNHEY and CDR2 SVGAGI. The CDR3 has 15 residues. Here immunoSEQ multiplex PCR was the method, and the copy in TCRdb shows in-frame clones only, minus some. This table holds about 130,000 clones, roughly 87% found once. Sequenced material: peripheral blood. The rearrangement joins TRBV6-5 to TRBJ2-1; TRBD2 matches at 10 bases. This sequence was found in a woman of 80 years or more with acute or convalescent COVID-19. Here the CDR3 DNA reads TGTGCCAGCAGTCCCCTAGCGGGGGCCCACAATGAGCAGTTCTTC. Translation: CASSPLAGAHNEQFF.